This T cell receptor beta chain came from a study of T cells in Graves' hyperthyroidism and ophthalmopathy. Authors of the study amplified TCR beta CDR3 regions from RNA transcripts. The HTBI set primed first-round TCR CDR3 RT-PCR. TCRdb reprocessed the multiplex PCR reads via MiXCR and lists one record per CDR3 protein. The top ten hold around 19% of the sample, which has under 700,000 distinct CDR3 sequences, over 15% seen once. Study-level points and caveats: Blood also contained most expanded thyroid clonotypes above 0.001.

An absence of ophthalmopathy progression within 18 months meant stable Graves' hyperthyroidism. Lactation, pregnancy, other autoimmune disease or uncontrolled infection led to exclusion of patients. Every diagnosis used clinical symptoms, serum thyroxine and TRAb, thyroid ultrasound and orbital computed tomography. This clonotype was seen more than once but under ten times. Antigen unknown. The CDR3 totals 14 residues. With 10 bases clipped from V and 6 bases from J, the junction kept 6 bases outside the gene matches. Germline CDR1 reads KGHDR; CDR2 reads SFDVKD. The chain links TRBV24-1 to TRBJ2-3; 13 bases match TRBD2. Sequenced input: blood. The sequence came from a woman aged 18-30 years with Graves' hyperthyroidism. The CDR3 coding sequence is TGTGCCACGGGACTAGCGGGAACCCCGGATACGCAGTATTTT. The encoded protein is CATGLAGTPDTQYF.